Below are 26 T cell receptor beta chains sequenced from a single sample in a study of PD-1 blockade in mismatch repair-deficient tumors. Method: immunoSEQ multiplex PCR; TCRdb's copy keeps in-frame clones and lacks some. The table lists 60,000 to 70,000 clones, approximately 88% of them singletons. This specimen consisted of peripheral blood, obtained 52 weeks after starting pembrolizumab. All receptors come from an adult with mismatch repair-deficient cancer.

V gene TRBV4-1 combines with J gene TRBJ2-4; a weak D match, TRBD2 (5 bases). The ends were cut back, 1 base at V and 1 base at J, with 17 bases in the middle. Germline lookup yields CDR1 MGHRA and CDR2 YSYEKL. The length of the CDR3 is 18 residues. The CDR3 DNA reads as TGCGCCAGCAGCCAAGTTTTGAGGAGGAGTAGGGCCAAAAACATTCAGTACTTC. Its protein is CASSQVLRRSRAKNIQYF.

V is TRBV12-1 and J is TRBJ2-7; the tabulated D call, TRBD1, remains unverified against the DNA. TRBV12-1 is tagged as a pseudogene. This CDR3 has 15 residues. The CDR3 loop is CASSPVRDRGSEQYF. CDR3 in DNA: TGTGCCAGCAGCCCAGTCCGCGACAGGGGATCGGAGCAGTACTTC.

This clone was seen only once. This chain uses TRBV28 with TRBJ2-3, with TRBD2 matching 13 bases. CDR3 length: 20 amino acids. The ends lost 2 bases at V and 2 bases at J; junction bases unmatched: 13. Germline V CDR1 and CDR2: MDHEN, SYDVKM. CDR3: CASSLVGTSGISLPTDTQYF. CDR3 coding DNA: TGTGCCAGCAGTTTAGTTGGGACTAGCGGGATAAGCCTCCCCACAGATACGCAGTATTTT.

This clone was seen only once. The chain has TRBV4-3 and TRBJ2-1; TRBD2 matches 15 bases. V shed 2 bases and J 8 bases; nucleotides not matched to a gene: 7. Germline V gene data show CDR1 as LGHNA and CDR2 as YSLEER. The CDR3 consists of 17 residues. The CDR3 protein is CASSQSGLAGGWHEQFF. The CDR3, as DNA: TGCGCCAGCAGCCAATCAGGACTAGCGGGAGGGTGGCATGAGCAGTTCTTC.

The genes are TRBV21-1 and TRBJ2-1; the table's D call of TRBD2 was not tested on the DNA. TRBV21-1 is termed a pseudogene. CDR3 length: 15 amino acids. The CDR3 protein is CASSKMGGMGNEQFF. The CDR3 nucleotides are TGTGCCAGCAGCAAAATGGGCGGGATGGGGAATGAGCAGTTCTTC.

The gene calls are TRBV9 and TRBJ2-1, with TRBD1 matching over 7 bases. This CDR3 comprises 17 residues. Germline assignment: CDR1 SGDLS and CDR2 YYNGEE. The V segment lost 0 bases and the J segment 6 bases; nucleotides outside the gene matches: 12. DNA for the CDR3: TGTGCCAGCAGCGTAGATACAGGGGATTTCTTCGGCAATGAGCAGTTCTTC. Protein: CASSVDTGDFFGNEQFF.

V gene TRBV28 combines with J gene TRBJ1-2; D perhaps matches TRBD1 (5 bases). The germline V gene encodes CDR1 MDHEN and CDR2 SYDVKM. The V and J ends lost 3 bases and 6 bases respectively, with 17 bases between them. The CDR3 contains 15 residues. The CDR3, as DNA: TGTGCCAGCAGTTTGGGAGGTGAGGGGCGGGATGGCTACACCTTC. Protein: CASSLGGEGRDGYTF.

The chain joins TRBV5-6 to TRBJ2-2, with D perhaps TRBD2 (5 bases). The germline V gene encodes CDR1 SGHDT and CDR2 YYEEEE. The CDR3 runs 14 residues. Trimming shortened V by 6 bases and J by 6 bases, and 15 bases separated the two germline ends. CDR3 in amino acids: CASTGSLLSGELFF. CDR3 DNA: TGTGCCAGCACTGGGAGCCTATTGTCCGGGGAGCTGTTTTTT.

The chain has TRBV11-2 and TRBJ1-2; TRBD1 might be the D (5 bases). Trimming shortened V by 5 bases and J by 0 bases, and 22 bases separated the two germline ends. The CDR3 has 18 amino acids. From germline, CDR1 is SGHAT and CDR2 FQNNGV. CDR3 protein: CASSPIRDPPGANYGYTF. DNA of the CDR3: TGTGCCAGCAGCCCTATCCGGGACCCACCCGGAGCTAACTATGGCTACACCTTC.

In its sample, this clone was seen a few times. In nucleotides, the CDR3 is TGTGCCAGCAGCCCTCAAAGCGAGCAGTACTTC. Amino acid sequence: CASSPQSEQYF. The chain links TRBV2 to TRBJ2-7; D is uncertain. V was clipped by 6 bases and J by 6 bases, with 9 bases between them. Germline CDR1 and CDR2: SNHLY and FYNNEI. This CDR3 has 11 residues.

The rearrangement links TRBV7-9 to TRBJ2-6, with 7 bases matching TRBD2. The CDR3 is made up of 17 amino acids. Germline CDR1 and CDR2: SEHNR and FQNEAQ (reference sequence). Losses at the gene ends were 4 bases for V and 0 bases for J; bases not matched to a gene: 6. Written as DNA, the CDR3 is TGTGCCAGCAGCTCGGGGGAGGGAGGCTCTGGGGCCAACGTCCTGACTTTC. This codes for CASSSGEGGSGANVLTF.

V is TRBV19 and J is TRBJ2-1; 7 positions match TRBD1. The CDR3 is 15 residues long. V lost 4 bases and J lost 0; bases outside the gene matches: 3. Germline CDR1 is LNHDA and CDR2 is SQIVND (reference sequence). For the CDR3, the DNA is TGTGCCAGTAGTAAGGACAGGAGCTCCTACAATGAGCAGTTCTTC. Protein product: CASSKDRSSYNEQFF.

The chain recombines TRBV5-4 with TRBJ2-4, with D maybe TRBD2 (7 bases). V shed 10 bases and J shed 5 bases, with 16 bases lying between them. The CDR3 extends over 13 amino acids. Germline V lookup: CDR1 SGHNT, CDR2 YYREEE (reference sequence). The chain's CDR3 is CAWGGSGENIQYF. CDR3 in DNA: TGTGCCTGGGGGGGCTCTGGGGAAAACATTCAGTACTTC.

The chain uses TRBV7-2 and TRBJ1-5; D is unresolved. The CDR3 has 15 residues. The V gene's germline CDR1 is SGHTA and CDR2 FQGNSA. Between the trimmed V and J ends, which lost 0 bases and 1 base, there was a span of 7 bases. The CDR3 is CASSLAVGSNQPQHF. CDR3 DNA: TGTGCCAGCAGCTTAGCGGTGGGAAGCAATCAGCCCCAGCATTTT.

V gene TRBV15 combines with J gene TRBJ2-1; D is possibly TRBD1 (5 bases). The germline V gene has CDR1 LNHNV and CDR2 YYDKDF (reference sequence). Trimming cost V 1 base and J 0 bases, with 13 bases left between them. The CDR3 covers 17 residues. CDR3 bases: TGTGCCACCAGCAGAGTTCCAGGACAAAGCTCCTACAATGAGCAGTTCTTC. Amino acids: CATSRVPGQSSYNEQFF. The whole variable domain, filled in from reference TRBV15 and TRBJ2-1, reads DAMVIQNPRYQVTQFGKPVTLSCSQTLNHNVMYWYQQKSSQAPKLLFHYYDKDFNNEADTPDNFQSRRPNTSFCFLDIRSPGLGDTAMYLCATSRVPGQSSYNEQFFGPGTRLTVL.

V usage is TRBV5-4 and J usage is TRBJ2-1; no reliable D call. There are 12 residues in the CDR3. The V end was cut by 0 bases, the J end by 9 bases, with 7 bases between. The V gene's germline CDR1 is SGHNT and CDR2 YYREEE (reference sequence). The DNA for the CDR3 is TGTGCCAGCAGCTTGGTAAAGGCTGAGCAGTTCTTC. Translating gives CASSLVKAEQFF.

The gene calls are TRBV28 and TRBJ2-1, with D possibly TRBD2 on 6 matching bases. This CDR3 spans 13 amino acids. Deletions cut 8 bases from V and 0 bases from J, with 8 bases between. Germline loops: CDR1 MDHEN, CDR2 SYDVKM. The CDR3 DNA follows: TGTGCCAGCGACGGGAGCTCCTACAATGAGCAGTTCTTC. Residues: CASDGSSYNEQFF.

The V call is TRBV4-1, the J call TRBJ2-2, with a possible D match to TRBD2 (6 bases). The V gene's germline CDR1 is MGHRA and CDR2 YSYEKL. Trimming removed 1 base from V and 3 bases from J, with 21 bases in between. The CDR3 consists of 19 residues. The CDR3 DNA is TGCGCCAGCAGCCAAGTGGTAGCGGTAACCCCAGAGGACACCGGGGAGCTGTTTTTT. Protein: CASSQVVAVTPEDTGELFF.

This chain links TRBV4-1 with TRBJ1-2, with TRBD1 matching 7 bases. J lost 2 bases, V lost 5 bases, and 8 bases had no gene match. CDR1 is MGHRA, CDR2 YSYEKL, per germline. This CDR3 region has 15 residues. DNA of the CDR3: TGCGCCAGCAGCGCCACAGGGGTCATCAACTATGGCTACACCTTC. It specifies CASSATGVINYGYTF.

Worth noting for this clone: A read error may account for a junction end that differs from germline. The chain combines TRBV2 with TRBJ1-2; possibly TRBD1 for D (5 bases). CDR1 is SNHLY and CDR2 is FYNNEI in the germline V gene. This CDR3 contains 14 residues. CDR3 amino acids: CASREVWGDGGYTF. The CDR3 region has the DNA TGTGCCAGCAGAGAAGTTTGGGGGGATGGAGGCTACACCTTC.

A single count supports this clone. The chain carries TRBV27 and TRBJ2-2, with 10 bases that match TRBD1. There are 16 residues in the CDR3. CDR1 is MNHEY and CDR2 is SMNVEV in the germline V gene (reference sequence). The J segment lost 7 bases and the V segment lost 5 bases, leaving 10 bases of the junction unmatched. This CDR3 is CASSGIGQGVIGELFF. Written as DNA, the CDR3 is TGTGCCAGCAGTGGCATCGGACAGGGGGTTATCGGGGAGCTGTTTTTT.

V and J are TRBV5-5 and TRBJ1-1; D remains ambiguous. The germline CDR1 and CDR2 sequences are SGHKS and YYEKEE (reference sequence). Between the trimmed V and J ends, which lost 4 bases and 8 bases, there was a span of 15 bases. The CDR3 contains 13 residues. The DNA of the CDR3 is TGTGCCAGCAGCGATGACATCTTAATCGAAGCTTTCTTT. This sequence encodes CASSDDILIEAFF.

The genes are TRBV6-1 and TRBJ1-1; possibly TRBD1 for D (6 bases). V lost 7 bases to trimming and J lost 1 base, with 13 bases between them. Germline V gene lookup returns CDR1 MNHNS and CDR2 SASEGT. The CDR3 covers 14 residues. As DNA, the CDR3 is TGTGCCAGCAAAGAACAGACAGGGAACACTGAAGCTTTCTTT. Amino acid sequence: CASKEQTGNTEAFF.

The genes are TRBV5-6 and TRBJ2-7, with 9 bases identical to TRBD1. Germline assignment: CDR1 SGHDT and CDR2 YYEEEE. The J segment lost 4 bases and the V segment lost 5 bases, leaving 7 bases of the junction unmatched. The length of the CDR3 is 14 residues. CDR3 sequence reads: CASRETGGIYEQYF. The CDR3 DNA sequence: TGTGCCAGCAGAGAGACAGGGGGAATATACGAGCAGTACTTC. The full variable domain, completed using reference TRBV5-6 and TRBJ2-7, is DAGVTQSPTHLIKTRGQQVTLRCSPKSGHDTVSWYQQALGQGPQFIFQYYEEEERQRGNFPDRFSGHQFPNYSSELNVNALLLGDSALYLCASRETGGIYEQYFGPGTRLTVT.

The chain uses TRBV30 and TRBJ2-2; 7 bases fit TRBD1. V trimming: 8 bases; J trimming: 5 bases; junction bases outside the gene matches: 5. Looked up from germline, CDR1 is GTSNPN and CDR2 is SVGIG (reference sequence). This CDR3 spans 12 amino acids. CDR3 sequence: CALLTGTGELFF. CDR3 nucleotides: TGTGCCCTACTGACAGGGACCGGGGAGCTGTTTTTT.

The chain joins TRBV7-2 to TRBJ2-7, with D possibly being TRBD1 or TRBD2 (6 bases each). V was shortened by 5 bases and J by 6 bases, with 20 bases between the two germline ends. CDR1 SGHTA and CDR2 FQGNSA come from the germline V gene. The CDR3 sequence is 15 residues long. As DNA, the CDR3 is TGTGCCAGCAGCGCACGATACCTCAGGGGAGGCGAGCAGTACTTC. Its protein is CASSARYLRGGEQYF.